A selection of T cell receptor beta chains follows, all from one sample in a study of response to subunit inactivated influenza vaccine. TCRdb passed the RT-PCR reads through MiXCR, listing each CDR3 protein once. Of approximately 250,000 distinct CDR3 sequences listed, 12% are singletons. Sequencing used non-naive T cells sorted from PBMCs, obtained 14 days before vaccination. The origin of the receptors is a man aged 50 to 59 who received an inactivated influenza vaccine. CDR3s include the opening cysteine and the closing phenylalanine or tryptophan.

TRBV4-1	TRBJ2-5	CASSRVEGREETQYF
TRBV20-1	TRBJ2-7	CSGRLSGPVEQYF
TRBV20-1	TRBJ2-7	CSAGTSGRNEQYF
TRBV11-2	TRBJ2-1	CASSLGVGVRLNTYNEQFF
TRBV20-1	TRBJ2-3	CSALYAGGTDTQYF
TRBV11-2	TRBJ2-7	CASSLSPGQGYEQYF
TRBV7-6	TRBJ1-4	CASSSSGTGNEKLFF
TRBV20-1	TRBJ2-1	CSARDRRTLNEQFF
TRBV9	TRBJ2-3	CASSVFRGASTDTQYF
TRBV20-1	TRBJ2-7	CSAGLGGGFSYEQYF
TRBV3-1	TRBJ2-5	CASSQVPGTTETQYF
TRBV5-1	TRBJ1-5	CASSFGHTNQPQHF
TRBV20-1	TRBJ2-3	CSATISGSKADTQYF
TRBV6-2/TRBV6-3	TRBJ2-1	CAIRQLDEQFF
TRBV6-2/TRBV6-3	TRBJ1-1	CASSSRRSLEAFF
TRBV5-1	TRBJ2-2	CASIEDKPNTGELFF
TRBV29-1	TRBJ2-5	CSVEERGPMYQETQYF
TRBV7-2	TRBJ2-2	CASSLAFQGWPGELFF
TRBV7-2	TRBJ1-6	CASSLGTYSPLHF
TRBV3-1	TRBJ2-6	CASALTALLSGANVLTF
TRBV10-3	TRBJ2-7	CAISDRDRLSYEQYF
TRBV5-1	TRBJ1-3	CASSVSGTRSGNTIYF
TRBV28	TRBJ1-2	CASRPGEWGYTF
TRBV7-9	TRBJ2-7	CASSSSGPYEQYF
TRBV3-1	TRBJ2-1	CASSQRTTYNEQFF
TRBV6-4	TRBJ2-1	CASSSTALNEQFF
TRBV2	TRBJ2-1	CATGDSGRGEQFF
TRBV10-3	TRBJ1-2	CAINEETNYGYTF
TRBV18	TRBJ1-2	CASSPRTGGNYGYTF
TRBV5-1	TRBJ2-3	CASSLASRGITDTQYF
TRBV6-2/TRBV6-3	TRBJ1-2	CASSLTGAENYGYTF
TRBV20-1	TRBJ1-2	CSPRVGSNYGYTF
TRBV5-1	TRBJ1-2	CASSLGGYYGYTF
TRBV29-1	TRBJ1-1	CSVDPTGLNTEAFF
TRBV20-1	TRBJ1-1	CRGRGTEAFF
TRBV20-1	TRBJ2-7	CSATSDREQYF
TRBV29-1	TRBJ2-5	CSVFGGSGGTQYF
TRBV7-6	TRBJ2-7	CASSYVAGEGYEQYF
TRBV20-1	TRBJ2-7	CSASGLGEQYF
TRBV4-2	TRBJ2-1	CASSQAYMSGGYNEQFF
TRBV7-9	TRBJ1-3	CASSLAFEVVGNTIYF
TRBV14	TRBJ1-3	CASSQDASISGNTIYF
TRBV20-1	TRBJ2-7	CSARPLTGLGEQYF
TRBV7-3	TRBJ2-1	CASSSLTASYNEQFF
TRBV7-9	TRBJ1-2	CASSLGGREMNYGYTF
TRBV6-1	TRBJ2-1	CASSPRTSGEQFF
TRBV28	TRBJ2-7	CASRSSRPRDSYSYEQYF
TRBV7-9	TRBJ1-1	CASSLAGKNTEAFF
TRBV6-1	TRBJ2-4	CASSAGAVLNIQYF
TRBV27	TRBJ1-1	CASSLSWTGETEAFF